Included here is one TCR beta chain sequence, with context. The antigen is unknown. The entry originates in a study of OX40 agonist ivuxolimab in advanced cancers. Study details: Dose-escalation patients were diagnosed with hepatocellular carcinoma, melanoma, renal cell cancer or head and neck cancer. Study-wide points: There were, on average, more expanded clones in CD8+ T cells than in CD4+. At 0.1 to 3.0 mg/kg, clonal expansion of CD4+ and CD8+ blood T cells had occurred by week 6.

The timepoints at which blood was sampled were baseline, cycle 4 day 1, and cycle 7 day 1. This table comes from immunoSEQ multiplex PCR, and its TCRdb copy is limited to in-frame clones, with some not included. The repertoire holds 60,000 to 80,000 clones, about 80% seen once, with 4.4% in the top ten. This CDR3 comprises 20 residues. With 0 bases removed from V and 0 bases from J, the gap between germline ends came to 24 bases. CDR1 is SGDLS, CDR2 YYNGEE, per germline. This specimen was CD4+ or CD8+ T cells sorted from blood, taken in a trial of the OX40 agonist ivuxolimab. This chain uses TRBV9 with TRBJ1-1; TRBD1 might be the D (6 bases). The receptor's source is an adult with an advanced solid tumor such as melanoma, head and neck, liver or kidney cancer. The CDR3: CASSVAPMRVDRFMNTEAFF. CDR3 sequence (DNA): TGTGCCAGCAGCGTAGCGCCGATGAGAGTCGACAGGTTCATGAACACTGAAGCTTTCTTT.